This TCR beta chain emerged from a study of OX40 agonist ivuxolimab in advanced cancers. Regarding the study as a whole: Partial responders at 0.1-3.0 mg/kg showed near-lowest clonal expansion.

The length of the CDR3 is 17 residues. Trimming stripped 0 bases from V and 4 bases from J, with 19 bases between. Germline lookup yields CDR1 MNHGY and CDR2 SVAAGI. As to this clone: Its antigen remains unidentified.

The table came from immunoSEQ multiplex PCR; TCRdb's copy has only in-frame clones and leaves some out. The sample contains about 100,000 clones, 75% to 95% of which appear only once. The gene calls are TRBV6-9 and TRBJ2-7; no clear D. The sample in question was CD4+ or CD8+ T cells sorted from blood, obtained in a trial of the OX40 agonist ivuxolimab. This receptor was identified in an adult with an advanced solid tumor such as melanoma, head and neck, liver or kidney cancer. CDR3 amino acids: CASSYSKRLQLNYEQYF. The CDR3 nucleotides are TGTGCCAGCAGTTATTCTAAACGGTTACAGTTGAATTACGAGCAGTACTTC.